This T cell receptor beta chain derives from a study of regulatory T cells in long-lasting Graves disease. The overall study: Antithyroid drugs had been given to newly diagnosed Graves' patients for under 3 months.

Investigators prepared the TCR beta libraries by applying iRepertoire HTBI primers and Arm-PCR of CDR3 regions. As handled by the study authors: Across samples, more than 55 TRBV and some 13 TRBJ segments were found. TCRdb reprocessed the multiplex PCR reads with MiXCR, giving one entry per CDR3 protein. The V and J calls follow TCRdb's processing rather than the paper's. The data hold hundreds of thousands of distinct CDR3 sequences, with about 12% observed a single time. Time point meaning: newly diagnosed GD, antithyroid drugs for less than 3 months. PBMC-extracted RNA yielded the TCR library. Looked up from germline, CDR1 is KGHSH and CDR2 is LQKENI. J gave up 6 bases and V 5 bases, and 19 bases lay outside the gene matches. The CDR3 length is 18 residues. This clonotype was recorded a few times. The same data also contributed to another study, on T cells in Graves' hyperthyroidism and ophthalmopathy. That work adds: The primer set for the first-round RT-PCR of the TCR CDR3 was HTBI. A median about 6.5 months before onset, the model predicted ophthalmopathy.

The sequenced sample was peripheral blood mononuclear cells (PBMCs), obtained at new diagnosis, from a patient treated with antithyroid drugs. The chain has TRBV18 and TRBJ2-1; 7 bases are shared with TRBD1. This receptor was taken from a woman between 25 and 40 years old with Graves disease. The CDR3 loop reads CASSTTTDRVVKSNEQFF. For the CDR3, the DNA is TGTGCCAGCTCAACAACAACCGACAGGGTCGTTAAGTCCAATGAGCAGTTCTTC. The full variable domain, in which reference TRBV18 and TRBJ2-1 provide the parts outside the CDR3, is NAGVMQNPRHLVRRRGQEARLRCSPMKGHSHVYWYRQLPEEGLKFMVYLQKENIIDESGMPKERFSAEFPKEGPSILRIQQVVRGDSAAYFCASSTTTDRVVKSNEQFFGPGTRLTVL.